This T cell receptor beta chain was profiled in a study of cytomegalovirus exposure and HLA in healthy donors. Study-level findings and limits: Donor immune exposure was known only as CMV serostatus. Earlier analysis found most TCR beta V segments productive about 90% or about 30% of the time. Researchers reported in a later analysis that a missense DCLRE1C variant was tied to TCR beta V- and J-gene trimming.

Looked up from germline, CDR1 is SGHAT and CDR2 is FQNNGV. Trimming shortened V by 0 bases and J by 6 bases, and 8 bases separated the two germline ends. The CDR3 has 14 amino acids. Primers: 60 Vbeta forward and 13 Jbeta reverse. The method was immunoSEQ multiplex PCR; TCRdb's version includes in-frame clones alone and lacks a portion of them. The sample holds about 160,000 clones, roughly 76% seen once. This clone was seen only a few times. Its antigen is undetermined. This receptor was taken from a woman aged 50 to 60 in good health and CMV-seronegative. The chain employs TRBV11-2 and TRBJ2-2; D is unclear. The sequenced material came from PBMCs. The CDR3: CASSLDPGSGELFF. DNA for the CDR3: TGTGCCAGCAGCTTAGATCCGGGTTCCGGGGAGCTGTTTTTT.